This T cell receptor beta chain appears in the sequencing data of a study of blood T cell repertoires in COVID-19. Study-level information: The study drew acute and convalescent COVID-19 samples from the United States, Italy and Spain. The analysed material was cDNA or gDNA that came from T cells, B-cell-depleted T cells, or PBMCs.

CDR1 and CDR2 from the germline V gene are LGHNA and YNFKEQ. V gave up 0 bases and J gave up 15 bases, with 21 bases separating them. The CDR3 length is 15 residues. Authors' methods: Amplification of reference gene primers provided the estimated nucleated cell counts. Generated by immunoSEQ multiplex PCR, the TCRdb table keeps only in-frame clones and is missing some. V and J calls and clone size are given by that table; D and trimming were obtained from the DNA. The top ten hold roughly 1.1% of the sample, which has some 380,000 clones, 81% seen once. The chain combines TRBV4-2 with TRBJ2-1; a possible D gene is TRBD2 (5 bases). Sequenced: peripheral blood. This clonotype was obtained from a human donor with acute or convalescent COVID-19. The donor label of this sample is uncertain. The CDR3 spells CASSQEKGRPSGWFF. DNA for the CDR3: TGTGCCAGCAGCCAAGAGAAAGGACGCCCCTCGGGATGGTTCTTC.